This T cell receptor beta chain was sequenced for a study of T cells in Graves' hyperthyroidism and ophthalmopathy. Study-level results: Blood also held most thyroid clonotypes expanded beyond 0.001.

Notes on this clonotype: Antigen specificity is unknown.

CDR3 size: 17 residues. Germline values: CDR1 MNHNS, CDR2 SASEGT. The V segment lost 6 bases and the J segment 2 bases; nucleotides outside the gene matches: 12. Researchers took RNA transcripts and amplified the TCR beta CDR3 regions from them. When the TCR CDR3 underwent first-round RT-PCR, the HTBI primer set was used. TCRdb used MiXCR to reprocess the multiplex PCR reads, holding one entry per CDR3 protein. The top ten clones hold roughly 15% of a sample with 600,000 to 750,000 distinct CDR3 sequences, around 15% of them seen once. It was uncontrolled infection, other autoimmune disease, pregnancy or lactation that excluded patients.

The rearrangement joins TRBV6-1 to TRBJ2-5; TRBD1 matches at 10 bases. The sequence was collected from a man aged 50-60 years with Graves' hyperthyroidism. Sequenced material: blood. In DNA form, the CDR3 reads TGTGCCAGCAGCGAGACAGGGGGCGGAGGGATGCAAGAGACCCAGTACTTC. As protein: CASSETGGGGMQETQYF.